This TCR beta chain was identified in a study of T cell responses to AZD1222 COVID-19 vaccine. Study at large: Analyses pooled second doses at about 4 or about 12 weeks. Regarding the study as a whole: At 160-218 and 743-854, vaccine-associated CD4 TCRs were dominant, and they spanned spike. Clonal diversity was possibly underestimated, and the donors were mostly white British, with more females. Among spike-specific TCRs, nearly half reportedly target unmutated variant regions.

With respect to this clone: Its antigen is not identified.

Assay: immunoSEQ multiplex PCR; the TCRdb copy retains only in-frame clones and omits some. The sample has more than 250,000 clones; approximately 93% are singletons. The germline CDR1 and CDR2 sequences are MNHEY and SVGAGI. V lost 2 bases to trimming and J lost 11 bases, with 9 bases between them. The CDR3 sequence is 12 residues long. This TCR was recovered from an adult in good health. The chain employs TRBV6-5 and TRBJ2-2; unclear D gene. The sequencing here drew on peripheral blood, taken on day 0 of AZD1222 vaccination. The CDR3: CASSYVGRELFF. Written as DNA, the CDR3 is TGTGCCAGCAGTTACGTGGGAAGAGAGCTGTTTTTT.